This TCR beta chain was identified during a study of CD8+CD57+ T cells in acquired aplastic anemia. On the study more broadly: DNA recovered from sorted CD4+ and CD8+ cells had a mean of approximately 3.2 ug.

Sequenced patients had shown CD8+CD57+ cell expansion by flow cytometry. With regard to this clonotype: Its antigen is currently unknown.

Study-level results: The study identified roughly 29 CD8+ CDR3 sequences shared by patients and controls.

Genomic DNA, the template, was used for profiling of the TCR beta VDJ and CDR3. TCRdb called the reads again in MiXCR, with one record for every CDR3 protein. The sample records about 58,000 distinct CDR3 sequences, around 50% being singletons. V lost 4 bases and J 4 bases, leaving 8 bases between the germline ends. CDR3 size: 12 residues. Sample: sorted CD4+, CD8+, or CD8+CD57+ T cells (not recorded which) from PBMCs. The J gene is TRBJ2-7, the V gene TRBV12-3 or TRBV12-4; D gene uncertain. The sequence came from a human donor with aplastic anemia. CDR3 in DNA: TGTGCCAGCAGTTACTTGGGATACGAGCAGTACTTC. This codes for CASSYLGYEQYF.